Presented here are 27 T cell receptor beta chains from one specimen sequenced in a study of T-cell memory formation after mild COVID-19. TCRdb analysed the 5' RACE reads with MiXCR anew, one entry per CDR3 protein. The sample lists hundreds of thousands of distinct CDR3 sequences; approximately 8.4% were seen once. Sequenced: PBMCs or a T cell subset sorted from them (not recorded which). These receptors were taken from a man younger than 35 who had mild COVID-19 (a few samples of this study predate the infection). Cell type and time point are not known.

This clonotype was recorded a few times. The gene calls are TRBV2 and TRBJ2-7, with D perhaps TRBD1 or TRBD2 (5 bases each). The CDR3 totals 14 residues. Germline V gene sequence: CDR1 SNHLY, CDR2 FYNNEI. V lost 5 bases and J lost 7, with 18 bases in between. CDR3: CASSRGRGRDEQYV. CDR3 bases: TGTGCCAGCAGTCGTGGAAGGGGACGGGATGAGCAGTACGTC.

The chain links TRBV12-3 or TRBV12-4 to TRBJ2-7; 10 nucleotides line up with TRBD1. CDR3 size: 14 residues. Trimming cost V 5 bases and J 9 bases; bases outside gene matches: 10. The CDR3 DNA is TGTGCCAGCAGTCCTAGGACAGGGGGGACGGCGCAGTACTTC. Translating it yields CASSPRTGGTAQYF.

The chain couples TRBV6-2 or TRBV6-3 to TRBJ2-3; 7 nucleotides align to TRBD2. The CDR3 sequence is 17 residues long. V lost 2 bases to trimming and J lost 3 bases; unmatched junction nucleotides: 11. Germline assignment: CDR1 MNHEY and CDR2 SVGEGT. CDR3 amino acids: CASSYGGLTPGTDTQYF. Written as DNA, the CDR3 is TGTGCCAGCAGTTACGGGGGACTAACCCCTGGGACAGATACGCAGTATTTT.

This clonotype has a count of ten or more. The chain is built from TRBV7-2 and TRBJ2-5, with 7 bases that match TRBD1. The CDR3 has 14 amino acids. The V and J ends lost 5 bases and 3 bases, in that order; junction bases with no gene match: 6. CDR1 and CDR2 from the germline V gene are SGHTA and FQGNSA. The CDR3 protein is CASSVTGSEETQYF. The CDR3 DNA reads TGTGCCAGCAGCGTGACAGGGTCCGAAGAGACCCAGTACTTC.

The table lists this clonotype with a few counts. The chain uses TRBV12-3 or TRBV12-4 and TRBJ2-4, with D perhaps matching TRBD1 (6 bases). The CDR3 loop spans 14 amino acids. Trimming removed 2 bases at V and 7 bases at J, with 12 bases between. The DNA of the CDR3 is TGTGCCAGCAGTTTACCAGGGGCGCGGAACATTCAGTACTTC. Its protein is CASSLPGARNIQYF.

This clonotype was seen at least ten times. The J gene is TRBJ1-3, the V gene TRBV7-3; TRBD1 aligns across 9 bases. CDR3 size: 14 residues. The germline V gene has CDR1 SGHTA and CDR2 FQGTGA. Germline trimming cut 3 bases from V and 7 bases from J; bases unmatched to any gene: 4. The CDR3 DNA reads TGTGCCAGCAGCTTGGGACAGGGCGGTAACACCATATATTTT. This translates into CASSLGQGGNTIYF.

This chain joins TRBV7-9 and TRBJ2-7; 8 nucleotides align to TRBD2. Germline V lookup: CDR1 SEHNR, CDR2 FQNEAQ (reference sequence). The CDR3 is 14 residues long. Trimming removed 10 bases from V and 6 bases from J; junction bases left unmatched: 14. In DNA, the CDR3 is TGTGCCAACTCGGCCCCAGCGGGGGTCGGCGAGCAGTACTTC. Translated: CANSAPAGVGEQYF.

J is TRBJ1-5 and V is TRBV6-2 or TRBV6-3, with 8 bases aligning to TRBD1. Germline lookup yields CDR1 MNHEY and CDR2 SVGEGT. Trimming removed 5 bases from V and 0 bases from J; junction bases left unmatched: 9. The CDR3 runs to 17 residues. CDR3 protein: CASSPTGGVYSNQPQHF. The CDR3 coding sequence is TGTGCCAGCAGTCCAACAGGGGGAGTCTATAGCAATCAGCCCCAGCATTTT.

The sample holds a few counts of this clonotype. The chain combines TRBV7-9 with TRBJ1-1; 10 bases map to TRBD1. The trim removed 1 base at V and 3 bases at J, leaving 2 bases unmatched. Germline CDR1 SEHNR, CDR2 FQNEAQ (reference sequence). CDR3 length: 15 amino acids. DNA of the CDR3: TGTGCCAGCAGCTTAGGACAGGGGGCTGACACTGAAGCTTTCTTT. Residues: CASSLGQGADTEAFF.

The sample holds a few counts of this clonotype. This chain joins TRBV6-5 and TRBJ2-3; TRBD2 matches at 12 bases. Trimming at V came to 1 base and at J to 4 bases, leaving 9 bases not matched to a gene. Germline assignment: CDR1 MNHEY and CDR2 SVGAGI. CDR3 length equals 18 residues. DNA for the CDR3: TGTGCCAGCAGTTACTGGGCTAGCGGGGGGGCCATGGCAGATACGCAGTATTTT. Protein sequence: CASSYWASGGAMADTQYF.

This clonotype was seen a few times. The chain carries TRBV7-2 and TRBJ2-7; D may be TRBD1 (6 bases). Trimming took 1 base from V and 4 from J, leaving 11 bases between them. Germline CDR1 is SGHTA and CDR2 is FQGNSA. The CDR3 is 14 amino acids. CDR3 protein: CASSLDGGLYEQYF. In DNA, the CDR3 is TGTGCCAGCAGCTTAGATGGGGGCCTTTACGAGCAGTACTTC.

This clonotype was picked up a small number of times. The V gene is TRBV30, the J gene TRBJ1-2; D unresolved. CDR1 is GTSNPN and CDR2 is SVGIG in the germline V gene (reference sequence). The length of the CDR3 is 10 residues. The V end was cut by 0 bases, the J end by 8 bases, with 4 bases between. CDR3 sequence: CAWSVGGYTF. The CDR3 DNA reads as TGTGCCTGGAGTGTTGGAGGCTACACCTTC.

This clonotype was counted at least ten times. The chain combines TRBV5-1 with TRBJ2-5, with 11 nucleotides matching TRBD2. Germline assignment: CDR1 SGHRS and CDR2 YFSETQ. J lost 4 bases, V lost 4 bases, and 3 bases had no gene match. This CDR3 comprises 14 residues. The CDR3 loop is CASSRTSGGETQYF. The CDR3 DNA is TGCGCCAGCAGCCGCACTAGCGGGGGAGAGACCCAGTACTTC.

Ten or more counts support this clonotype. The chain joins TRBV20-1 to TRBJ1-1, with D possibly TRBD1 on 5 matching bases. Trimming left V 7 bases short and J 6 bases short, with 18 bases between. Germline assignment: CDR1 DFQATT and CDR2 SNEGSKA (reference sequence). CDR3 length equals 13 residues. CDR3 DNA sequence: TGCAGTGGTGCGAACCTCAGGGTCGCTGAAGCTTTCTTT. Protein: CSGANLRVAEAFF.

This clonotype was observed a few times. This chain connects TRBV4-3 to TRBJ2-3; a possible D gene is TRBD2 (7 bases). With 0 bases removed from V and 4 bases from J, the gap between germline ends came to 14 bases. This CDR3 comprises 16 residues. CDR1 LGHNA and CDR2 YSLEER come from the germline V gene. This CDR3 reads CASSQDRTGRADTQYF. The CDR3 DNA reads as TGCGCCAGCAGCCAAGATCGTACAGGGAGGGCAGATACGCAGTATTTT.

The rearrangement joins TRBV12-3 or TRBV12-4 to TRBJ1-5; D is unresolved. V was pared by 3 bases and J by 2 bases, with 8 bases between. The CDR3 is 14 amino acids. The CDR3 nucleotides are TGTGCCAGCAGTTTCTCGGACGGCAATCAGCCCCAGCATTTT. It encodes CASSFSDGNQPQHF.

The genes are TRBV7-4 and TRBJ2-5; D perhaps matches TRBD2 (6 bases). Looked up from germline, CDR1 is SGHVT and CDR2 is SQSDAQ. The CDR3 totals 16 residues. With 2 bases removed from V and 2 bases from J, the gap between germline ends came to 15 bases. CDR3 loop: CASSLTGRGCQETQYF. As DNA, the CDR3 is TGTGCCAGCAGCTTAACGGGGCGGGGATGTCAAGAGACCCAGTACTTC.

This clonotype came up many times. This chain uses TRBV6-5 with TRBJ2-5; D ambiguous. Germline CDR1 and CDR2: MNHEY and SVGAGI. The CDR3 consists of 13 residues. V lost 7 bases and J lost 1, with 10 bases in between. The DNA of the CDR3 is TGTGCCAGCATCGACGGGTCCCAAGAGACCCAGTACTTC. It translates to CASIDGSQETQYF.

This clonotype was counted a few times. V and J are TRBV20-1 and TRBJ1-1; TRBD1 might be the D (5 bases). Per the germline V gene, CDR1 is DFQATT and CDR2 is SNEGSKA (reference sequence). Trimming cost V 3 bases and J 1 base, with 12 bases left between them. The length of the CDR3 is 14 residues. The CDR3 loop is CSARSGFENTEAFF. In DNA, the CDR3 is TGCAGTGCTAGGTCAGGGTTCGAGAACACTGAAGCTTTCTTT.

This clonotype was picked up a small number of times. J is TRBJ1-2 and V is TRBV18; possible D gene TRBD1, 5 bases. The CDR3 consists of 13 residues. V gave up 3 bases and J gave up 1 base, with 6 bases separating them. CDR1 KGHSH and CDR2 LQKENI come from the germline V gene. CDR3 residues: CASSPGDNYGYTF. The CDR3 nucleotides are TGTGCCAGCTCACCGGGGGATAACTATGGCTACACCTTC.

This clonotype was detected only a few times. DNA of the CDR3: TGCAGTGCTAGTGGCGGGGGGGCCTGGGCAGATACGCAGTATTTT. This translates into CSASGGGAWADTQYF. V and J are TRBV20-1 and TRBJ2-3; 9 nucleotides line up with TRBD2. This CDR3 comprises 15 residues. The V gene's germline CDR1 is DFQATT and CDR2 SNEGSKA (reference sequence). V gave up 3 bases and J gave up 4 bases; unmatched junction bases: 8.

The rearrangement links TRBV4-1 to TRBJ1-5; no clear D. The CDR3 has 16 residues. V was trimmed by 1 base and J by 0 bases, leaving 10 bases between them. Looked up from germline, CDR1 is MGHRA and CDR2 is YSYEKL. This chain's CDR3 is CASSQGAGHSNQPQHF. The CDR3, as DNA: TGCGCCAGCAGCCAAGGGGCAGGCCATAGCAATCAGCCCCAGCATTTT.

CDR3: CASSPTGLKDSPLHF. The CDR3 DNA follows: TGTGCCAGCAGCCCTACGGGCCTTAAGGATTCACCCCTCCACTTT. The rearrangement uses TRBV7-9 and TRBJ1-6; D gene unclear. The CDR3 consists of 15 residues. Germline V lookup: CDR1 SEHNR, CDR2 FQNEAQ (reference sequence). The ends were cut back, 5 bases at V and 8 bases at J, with 16 bases in the middle.

This clonotype showed up just a few times. Compared with germline, one end of the junction differs, possibly owing to a read error. The genes are TRBV4-2 and TRBJ1-2; D remains ambiguous. CDR1 and CDR2 from the germline V gene are LGHNA and YNFKEQ. This CDR3 spans 12 amino acids. In DNA form, the CDR3 reads TGTGCCAGCAGCCAACACGACTATCGCTACACCTTC. This codes for CASSQHDYRYTF.

This clonotype was seen a few times. The rearrangement links TRBV2 to TRBJ2-7, with TRBD1 matching over 7 bases. Germline CDR1 SNHLY, CDR2 FYNNEI. Germline trimming cut 8 bases from V and 4 bases from J; bases unmatched to any gene: 5. CDR3 length equals 12 residues. The CDR3 here is CASDRESYEQYF. As DNA, the CDR3 is TGTGCCAGCGACAGGGAGTCTTACGAGCAGTACTTC.

This sequence joins TRBV7-2 and TRBJ2-5, with unresolved D. The CDR3 covers 13 residues. Germline CDR1 SGHTA, CDR2 FQGNSA. Trimming removed 2 bases at V and 5 bases at J, with 9 bases between. The CDR3 DNA follows: TGTGCCAGCAGCTTATGGGTCCGTGAGACCCAGTACTTC. It encodes CASSLWVRETQYF.

This clonotype was counted only a few times. The rearrangement joins TRBV12-3 or TRBV12-4 to TRBJ1-4, with a tentative D call TRBD1 (5 bases). This CDR3 is 13 amino acids long. Trimming took off 5 bases at V and 7 bases at J, with 11 bases between the two ends. DNA for the CDR3: TGTGCCAGCAGTCCGGGGGGTCTTGAAAAACTGTTTTTT. Amino acid sequence: CASSPGGLEKLFF.